This T cell receptor (beta chain) was obtained from a study of Graves' ophthalmopathy and Graves' hyperthyroidism. Amplified material comprised TCR beta CDR3 regions derived from RNA transcripts. A first-round RT-PCR used HTBI primers, followed by a second-round multiplex PCR. TCRdb ran MiXCR on the multiplex PCR reads and lists one entry per CDR3 protein. The table has around 660,000 distinct CDR3 sequences, about 41% seen once. Germline CDR1 reads ENHRY; CDR2 reads SYGVKD. V was clipped by 3 bases and J by 3 bases, with 12 bases between them. The CDR3 length is 15 residues. This clonotype was obtained from an adult man with Graves' ophthalmopathy. Sequences were obtained from peripheral blood. This chain connects TRBV10-3 to TRBJ1-5; D uncertain. As DNA, the CDR3 is TGTGCCATCAGTGATTATAACAGCCCCAATCAGCCCCAGCATTTT. Protein product: CAISDYNSPNQPQHF.